These T cell receptor beta chains were read from a single sample in a study of immune heterogeneity within non-small cell lung tumors. MiXCR was run by TCRdb on the multiplex PCR reads, yielding one entry per CDR3 protein. The sample consists of about 15,000 distinct CDR3 sequences, less than 35% of them appearing once. The sequenced sample was lung tumor tissue. The receptors stem from a man aged 35 to 55 with non-small cell lung cancer. The CDR3 runs from the conserved cysteine through the conserved F or W. The D gene is left open where the match is weak. A row's size may be missing; if present it is once, few, many or a size class.

v_call	clone_size	d_call	j_call	cdr3_nt	cdr3_aa
TRBV7-8	.	TRBD1	TRBJ2-1	TGTGCCAGCAGCAAAACCGGGACAGGGAACGCGGAGCAGTTCTTC	CASSKTGTGNAEQFF
TRBV4-3	.	.	TRBJ2-1	TGCGCCAGCAGCCAAGATTGGGGTAGTTATGAGCAGTTCTTC	CASSQDWGSYEQFF
TRBV2	.	TRBD1	TRBJ2-3	TGTGCCAGCAGTGCCGGGACAGGACTCACAGATACGCAGTATTTT	CASSAGTGLTDTQYF
TRBV6-1	many	.	TRBJ1-2	TGTGCCAGCAGTAACGGGGTTAACTATGGCTACACCTTC	CASSNGVNYGYTF
TRBV5-1	many	.	TRBJ1-5	TGCGCCAGCAGCTTGGCCGGGGGAGAGGAGCCCCAGCATTTT	CASSLAGGEEPQHF
TRBV18	few	TRBD2	TRBJ2-5	TGTGCCAGCTCACCGCAGACTAGCGGCCAAGAGACCCAGTACTTC	CASSPQTSGQETQYF
TRBV20-1	many	TRBD2	TRBJ2-3	TGCAGTGCTAGAGTCCGAGGTAGCGGGAGGATGGTAGGAACGGATACGCAGTATTTT	CSARVRGSGRMVGTDTQYF
TRBV6-1	many	TRBD2	TRBJ2-1	TGTGCCAGCAGGAACGAGGGCTCTAGCGGGGCCGACCAGTTCTTC	CASRNEGSSGADQFF
TRBV12-3/TRBV12-4	once	.	TRBJ2-1	TGTGCCAGCGGACTTATAAAAGAGCAGTTCTTC	CASGLIKEQFF
TRBV18	many	TRBD2	TRBJ2-1	TGTGCCAGCTCCGTGAGGGCGGGGGGTCATGAGCAGTTCTTC	CASSVRAGGHEQFF
TRBV19	medium-sized	.	TRBJ1-3	TGTGCCAGTAGTTTCGGTGAATTCTCTGGAAACACCATATATTTT	CASSFGEFSGNTIYF
TRBV11-2	many	.	TRBJ2-7	TGTGCCAGCAGCTTAGTCACAGGGCTGAGCACCTACGAGCAGTACTTC	CASSLVTGLSTYEQYF
TRBV6-2/TRBV6-3	many	TRBD1	TRBJ1-1	TGTGCCAGCAGTTACTCGAGGACAGGGCGGACTGAAGCTTTCTTT	CASSYSRTGRTEAFF
TRBV5-1	medium-sized	.	TRBJ2-7	TGCGCCAGCAGCTTGTTGGGCGAGGAGTACGAGCAGTACTTC	CASSLLGEEYEQYF
TRBV30	many	TRBD1	TRBJ1-2	TGTGCATCGGGGGGACAGGGCTTACATCATGGCTACACCTTC	CASGGQGLHHGYTF
TRBV6-2/TRBV6-3	.	TRBD1	TRBJ1-4	TGTGCCATCAGTTACCGAGGGACAGATGAAAAACTGTTTTTT	CAISYRGTDEKLFF
TRBV2	.	TRBD1	TRBJ2-5	TGTGCCAGCAGTAAACGGGACAGAGAGACCCAGTACTTC	CASSKRDRETQYF
TRBV30	.	.	TRBJ2-2	TGTGCCTGGAGTCTTACCACCGGGGAGCTGTTTTTT	CAWSLTTGELFF
TRBV10-3	.	.	TRBJ2-7	TGTGCCATCAGTGGTGGCGCGGCCGCCCGGGACCAGTACTTC	CAISGGAAARDQYF
TRBV4-2	few	.	TRBJ2-1	TGTGCCAGCAGCCCGGTCGGCGGTAGCTCCTACAATGAGCAGTTCTTC	CASSPVGGSSYNEQFF
TRBV10-3	medium-sized	TRBD1	TRBJ2-7	TGTGCCATCAGTGTAGGGACAGGCCACGAGCAGTACTTC	CAISVGTGHEQYF
TRBV6-9	.	.	TRBJ2-5	TGTGCCAGCAGTTTAGGGGACGGACTGCGAGAGACCCAGTACTTC	CASSLGDGLRETQYF
TRBV10-3	few	.	TRBJ1-1	TGTGCCACCGAGGCCGGGGGTTGGACTGAAGCTTTCTTT	CATEAGGWTEAFF
TRBV30	.	.	TRBJ1-4	TGTGCCTGGAGTGTAGGGGGACGAAATGAAAAACTGTTTTTT	CAWSVGGRNEKLFF
TRBV12-3/TRBV12-4	.	TRBD1	TRBJ1-3	TGTGCCAGCAGTAAACCGGGACAGAATAGAGTCTCTGGAAACACCATATATTTT	CASSKPGQNRVSGNTIYF
TRBV11-2	medium-sized	.	TRBJ2-7	TGTGCCAGCAGCTTAGATCTTCCGGACTCCTACGAGCAGTACTTC	CASSLDLPDSYEQYF
TRBV11-2	.	.	TRBJ2-2	TGTGCCAGCCAACAGTGGGAAGGGAACACCGGGGAGCTGCTTTTT	CASQQWEGNTGELLF
TRBV12-3/TRBV12-4	many	.	TRBJ1-5	TGTGCCAGCAGTTCCAGGGATTATCAGCCCCAGCATTTT	CASSSRDYQPQHF
TRBV24-1	many	TRBD1	TRBJ2-2	TGTGCCACCAGTGATTTGGGGGACAGGGGTGTGACCGGGGAGCTGTTTTTT	CATSDLGDRGVTGELFF
TRBV7-2	many	TRBD2	TRBJ2-7	TGTGCCAGCAGCTTTAGAGCGGGAGAATCCTACGAGCAGTACTTC	CASSFRAGESYEQYF
TRBV18	few	.	TRBJ1-1	TGTGCCAGCTCACAACGAAGATCCCGCGAGCCCGCAGGCAAAACTGAAGCTTTCTTT	CASSQRRSREPAGKTEAFF
TRBV11-3	.	TRBD2	TRBJ2-5	TGTGCCAGCAGCGCGGGACTAGCGAGCGGTAGCGAAGAGGCCCAGTACTTC	CASSAGLASGSEEAQYF
TRBV30	many	.	TRBJ1-5	TGTGCCTGGAGTCCAGATAGCAATCAGCCCCAGCATTTT	CAWSPDSNQPQHF
TRBV4-1	few	.	TRBJ1-1	TGCGCCAGCAGCCAAGCGGCATTTGTTAGAGGGAACACTGAAGCTTTCTTT	CASSQAAFVRGNTEAFF
TRBV18	medium-sized	.	TRBJ2-7	TGTGCCAGCTCACCACGACAGGCCATATACGAGCAGTACTTC	CASSPRQAIYEQYF
TRBV4-1	.	TRBD2	TRBJ2-1	TGCGCCAGCAGCCAAACCTTAGCGGGAGGGCACAATGAGCAGTTCTTC	CASSQTLAGGHNEQFF
TRBV20-1	medium-sized	.	TRBJ2-1	TGCAGTGCTAGGTGGGGGAGGTGGGGCAATGAGCAGTTCTTC	CSARWGRWGNEQFF